The sequence of this TCR beta chain was determined in a study of glioma-infiltrating T cells. Whole-study results and caveats: Very few CDR3 sequences were shared between tissue and blood. Above-expected tissue-blood divergence occurred in all gliomas, most in low-grade ones.

CDR1 MNHEY and CDR2 SVGEGT come from the germline V gene. This CDR3 is 14 amino acids long. The ends were cut back, 0 bases at V and 10 bases at J, with 15 bases in the middle. The iRepertoire nested amplicon-rescue multiplex PCR amplified TCR alpha and beta CDR3s from RNA. Tissue mRNA or PBMC total RNA, roughly 100-400 ng, went into one-step reverse transcription and amplification. Each CDR3 protein is one row after TCRdb ran MiXCR on the multiplex PCR reads. Seen here are tens of thousands of distinct CDR3 sequences, about 25% observed once, and the top ten hold 6.7%. This clonotype has just one count. The antigen is unknown. Because the CDR3 is missing its conserved closing phenylalanine or tryptophan, this is likely a read error.

This clonotype originated in a human donor with low-grade glioma or glioblastoma, undergoing nonglioma brain surgery, or in good health (not recorded which). V and J are TRBV6-2 or TRBV6-3 and TRBJ1-2; the D gene is possibly TRBD1 (6 bases). Source material: glioma tissue, nonneoplastic brain tissue, or PBMCs (not recorded which). The CDR3 is CASSYSRGAGDYTL. CDR3 DNA: TGTGCCAGCAGTTACTCGAGGGGGGCTGGCGACTACACCCTC.